The next 21 T cell receptor beta chains were all read from a single sample in a study of T cells in Graves' hyperthyroidism and ophthalmopathy (dated by TCRdb to about 2019). The library came from multiplex PCR. This sample was sequenced with an Illumina HiSeq 2000. TCR beta CDR3 regions were amplified from RNA transcripts. The TCR CDR3 was subjected to a first round of RT-PCR using the HTBI primer set and the Qiagen OneStep RT-PCR kit. The public reads were reprocessed in TCRdb via fastp at Q25 and MiXCR, keeping in-frame beta chains. Records with the same CDR3 protein are collapsed into one entry carrying the most frequent genes and DNA. The sample profile shows hundreds of thousands of distinct CDR3 sequences; about 16% of them were found once. The ten largest clones take up about 3.8% of the sample. The sample was blood. These receptors all stem from a woman aged 30 to 39 with Graves' hyperthyroidism.

This clonotype was recorded at least ten times. This rearrangement joins TRBV6-1 to TRBJ1-2, with 7 bases that match TRBD1. The CDR3 contains 12 residues. J was trimmed by 5 bases and V by 7 bases; bases with no gene match: 4. Germline assignment: CDR1 MNHNS and CDR2 SASEGT. The CDR3 sequence: CASTTGEYGYTF. The CDR3 nucleotides are TGTGCCAGCACCACAGGGGAATATGGCTACACCTTC.

In its sample, this clonotype was seen a few times. The chain joins TRBV29-1 to TRBJ2-1; 7 nucleotides agree with TRBD2. This CDR3 has 14 amino acids. The germline gives CDR1 SQVTM, CDR2 ANQGSEA. Unmatched junction bases numbered 8, after V lost 4 bases and J lost 5 bases. CDR3 sequence reads: CSVVRDYPHNEQFF. The CDR3 coding sequence is TGCAGCGTTGTCCGGGACTACCCTCACAATGAGCAGTTCTTC.

This clonotype showed up many times. V and J are TRBV6-5 and TRBJ2-5, with D perhaps matching TRBD2 (5 bases). V lost 0 bases, J lost 4 bases, and 15 bases lay in between. Germline values: CDR1 MNHEY, CDR2 SVGAGI. The CDR3 length is 16 residues. As DNA, the CDR3 is TGTGCCAGCAGTTACTCTTTCGTAGCCAGCGGAGAGACCCAGTACTTC. Its protein product is CASSYSFVASGETQYF.

A word on this clonotype: Being one base from a much bigger clone, this may be a read error. The chain carries TRBV5-4 and TRBJ2-1; perhaps TRBD1 as D (7 bases). The germline V and J ends were trimmed by 3 bases and 7 bases, with 11 bases remaining between them. In germline, CDR1 is SGHNT, CDR2 YYREEE (reference sequence). CDR3 size: 13 residues. CDR3 protein: CASSSTGRNEQFF. The CDR3 DNA is TGTGCCAGCAGCTCGACAGGGAGGAATGAGCAGTTCTTC.

This clonotype came up many times. The V and J genes are TRBV18 and TRBJ2-1, with D possibly being TRBD2 (6 bases). The CDR3 spans 15 residues. Germline values: CDR1 KGHSH, CDR2 LQKENI. Trimming took 4 bases from V and 14 from J, leaving 24 bases between them. CDR3 residues: CASSLGPSESGVEFF. The CDR3 nucleotides read TGTGCCAGCTCACTGGGCCCTTCTGAGTCGGGAGTAGAGTTCTTC.

This chain uses TRBV20-1 with TRBJ1-1; D is possibly TRBD1 (5 bases). Germline lookup yields CDR1 DFQATT and CDR2 SNEGSKA (reference sequence). V was cut by 4 bases and J by 5 bases, with 23 bases left in between. This CDR3 is 16 amino acids long. The DNA of the CDR3 is TGCAGTGCTACTCAAACCGGGACGCCGATAGGGACTGAAGCTTTCTTT. It is translated as CSATQTGTPIGTEAFF.

V is TRBV29-1 and J is TRBJ2-3; tentative D call: TRBD2 (6 bases). V lost 7 bases to trimming and J lost 2 bases, with 19 bases between them. Germline V gene sequence: CDR1 SQVTM, CDR2 ANQGSEA. This CDR3 comprises 15 residues. CDR3 nucleotides: TGCAGCGGTGCGGGATTCGACAAAACCACAGATACGCAGTATTTT. As protein: CSGAGFDKTTDTQYF.

This clonotype has at least ten counts. The chain links TRBV5-5 to TRBJ2-3; 7 bases fit TRBD1. Germline CDR1 reads SGHKS; CDR2 reads YYEKEE (reference sequence). V trimming: 1 base; J trimming: 6 bases; junction bases outside the gene matches: 11. The CDR3 is 16 residues long. Here the CDR3 DNA reads TGTGCCAGCAGCTTGAAGGGGACAGTCGCCGGGGATACGCAGTATTTT. It yields the protein CASSLKGTVAGDTQYF.

This clonotype appeared many times. The chain links TRBV20-1 to TRBJ2-1; D is unresolved. CDR3 length equals 13 residues. V lost 1 base and J 2 bases, leaving 6 bases between the germline ends. Looked up from germline, CDR1 is DFQATT and CDR2 is SNEGSKA (reference sequence). The CDR3 DNA follows: TGCAGTGCTAGAGGGAGCGCCTACAATGAGCAGTTCTTC. Translating gives CSARGSAYNEQFF.

This clonotype appeared a few times. The DNA of the CDR3 is TGCGCCAGCAGCCACGCTGGGACAGAGGGAACTGAAGCTTTCTTT. Its translation is CASSHAGTEGTEAFF. This chain joins TRBV4-1 and TRBJ1-1; 7 nucleotides align to TRBD1. Trimming took 3 bases from V and 5 from J; bases not matched to a gene: 9. Germline CDR1 reads MGHRA; CDR2 reads YSYEKL. The CDR3 has 15 amino acids.

This clonotype has ten or more counts. The DNA for the CDR3 is TGTGCCAGCAGTCGAAACTTGTTGGGGGGCCTCTACGAGCAGTACTTC. Amino acid sequence: CASSRNLLGGLYEQYF. The genes are TRBV27 and TRBJ2-7, with D perhaps assigned TRBD1 or TRBD2 (6 bases each). CDR1 is MNHEY, CDR2 SMNVEV, per germline (reference sequence). The CDR3 covers 16 residues. The germline V and J ends were trimmed by 5 bases and 3 bases, with 20 bases remaining between them.

The V gene is TRBV5-1, the J gene TRBJ2-1, with D tentatively TRBD1 (6 bases). This CDR3 comprises 15 residues. Germline V gene sequence: CDR1 SGHRS, CDR2 YFSETQ. Trimming removed 5 bases from V and 4 bases from J, with 16 bases in between. CDR3 region: CASRLGTPGYNEQFF. The CDR3 DNA is TGCGCCAGCAGGCTAGGGACACCTGGATACAATGAGCAGTTCTTC.

In this sample, this clonotype turned up a few times. The genes are TRBV5-1 and TRBJ2-7; the match to TRBD2 covers 11 bases. Germline V gives CDR1 SGHRS, CDR2 YFSETQ. This CDR3 spans 15 amino acids. V lost 4 bases, J lost 3 bases, and 6 bases stayed unmatched. The CDR3 region is CASSARLAGIYEQYF. The CDR3 region has the DNA TGCGCCAGCAGCGCCAGACTAGCGGGGATCTACGAGCAGTACTTC.

The chain uses TRBV6-1 and TRBJ1-2; TRBD1 might be the D (6 bases). Germline V gene lookup returns CDR1 MNHNS and CDR2 SASEGT. Trimming took 5 bases from V and 6 from J, leaving 10 bases between them. This CDR3 contains 12 residues. The DNA for the CDR3 is TGTGCCAGCAGTCAACGGACAGATGGCTACACCTTC. Translation: CASSQRTDGYTF.

The chain recombines TRBV20-1 with TRBJ2-3, with 12 bases fitting TRBD2. The germline V gene encodes CDR1 DFQATT and CDR2 SNEGSKA (reference sequence). The length of the CDR3 is 13 residues. The junction had 2 bases not matched to a gene; V was cut back by 6 bases and J by 4 bases. The CDR3 DNA sequence: TGCAGTGCCGCTAGCGGGAGGGCAGATACGCAGTATTTT. Its translation is CSAASGRADTQYF.

The rearrangement joins TRBV20-1 to TRBJ2-4; D is possibly TRBD1 (6 bases). The CDR3 contains 12 residues. Germline lookup yields CDR1 DFQATT and CDR2 SNEGSKA (reference sequence). V shed 4 bases and J shed 7 bases, with 11 bases lying between them. CDR3 amino acids: CSATRQVNIQYF. CDR3 sequence (DNA): TGCAGTGCTACCCGACAGGTTAACATTCAGTACTTC.

Ten or more counts support this clonotype. The J gene is TRBJ1-5, the V gene TRBV6-1; unclear D gene. The CDR3 runs 16 residues. The germline gives CDR1 MNHNS, CDR2 SASEGT. V was cut by 1 base and J by 1 base, with 11 bases left in between. CDR3 sequence reads: CASSEVGTSSNQPQHF. The CDR3 bases are TGTGCCAGCAGTGAAGTAGGAACTTCAAGCAATCAGCCCCAGCATTTT.

This clonotype was detected ten times or more. V gene TRBV6-2 or TRBV6-3 combines with J gene TRBJ2-3, with 10 bases fitting TRBD2. This CDR3 is built from 16 residues. Germline loops: CDR1 MNHEY, CDR2 SVGEGT. V gave up 4 bases and J gave up 2 bases; unmatched junction bases: 6. DNA for the CDR3: TGTGCCAGCAGTTTAGGACTAGCGGCCCTCACAGATACGCAGTATTTT. Protein sequence: CASSLGLAALTDTQYF.

In its sample, this clonotype was seen many times. The CDR3 bases are TGTGCCACCAGTGATTTAGGGGTGCGGGGCTACAATGAGCAGTTCTTC. Translated: CATSDLGVRGYNEQFF. This sequence joins TRBV24-1 and TRBJ2-1; TRBD2 might be the D (6 bases). The CDR3 spans 16 residues. Per the germline V gene, CDR1 is KGHDR and CDR2 is SFDVKD. Trimming took 1 base from V and 3 from J, leaving 12 bases between them.

The sample holds many counts of this clonotype. The V and J genes are TRBV12-5 and TRBJ2-7; D tentatively reads TRBD1 or TRBD2 (5 bases each). Germline V CDR1 and CDR2: LGHNT, FRNRAP. The CDR3 is 13 amino acids. V dropped 2 bases and J dropped 5 bases, with 10 bases sitting between them. The CDR3 loop is CASGLQGRNEQYF. The CDR3 DNA reads TGTGCTAGTGGTTTGCAGGGACGGAACGAGCAGTACTTC.

The sample holds many counts of this clonotype. CDR3 residues: CASTRDIDGYTF. In nucleotides, the CDR3 is TGTGCCAGCACCAGGGACATCGATGGCTACACCTTC. This rearrangement joins TRBV28 to TRBJ1-2; perhaps TRBD1 as D (6 bases). The V end was cut by 7 bases, the J end by 6 bases, with 12 bases between. The CDR3 spans 12 residues. The germline gives CDR1 MDHEN, CDR2 SYDVKM.